The present T cell receptor beta chain was sequenced within a study of blood T cell repertoires in COVID-19. Study overall: The cDNA or gDNA used as material had been derived from T cells, B-cell-depleted T cells, or PBMCs.

Germline CDR1 MNHEY, CDR2 SMNVEV (reference sequence). V lost 7 bases and J lost 3, with 13 bases in between. CDR3 length: 14 residues. How the authors handled the data: Reference gene primer amplification gave estimated nucleated cell counts. Sequencing was performed with immunoSEQ multiplex PCR; in TCRdb, only in-frame clones are kept and a portion is missing. V and J calls and clone size come straight from that table; D and trimming were deduced from the DNA. The table includes fewer than 650,000 clones, around nine tenths detected once. The chain is built from TRBV27 and TRBJ1-5; possible D gene TRBD1, 6 bases. Sequencing was done on a sample of peripheral blood. The source is a woman in her forties or fifties with COVID-19, enrolled during active disease. The CDR3 bases are TGTGCCAGCACCGAACAGGGTGACAATCAGCCCCAGCATTTT. It yields the protein CASTEQGDNQPQHF.